This T cell receptor (beta chain) was sequenced during a study of blood T cells in healthy people across ages. Study-wide findings and caveats: Per million T cells, the diversity of TCR beta decreased roughly linearly as age advanced.

This CDR3 region has 11 residues. The germline CDR1 and CDR2 sequences are SQVTM and ANQGSEA. The V end was cut by 1 base, the J end by 6 bases, with 6 bases between. As to this clonotype: Its antigen is as yet unknown.

Using a J-beta primer mix together with a sample-barcoded 5' primer, a second PCR was run for roughly 7 to 12 cycles. Researchers report that each sample yielded at least 2.5 million CDR3-containing paired-end reads. One entry per CDR3 protein results from TCRdb running MiXCR on the 5' RACE reads. The sample records hundreds of thousands of distinct CDR3 sequences, 25% to 30% being singletons. Sequencing was performed on blood. The gene calls are TRBV29-1 and TRBJ1-2; unclear D gene. The sequence derives from a woman older than 75 in good health. The CDR3 reads CSVEVVDGYTF. Here the CDR3 DNA reads TGCAGCGTTGAAGTGGTGGATGGCTACACCTTC.